The present TCR beta chain was sequenced within a study of spatial heterogeneity in lung cancer (dated by TCRdb to about 2019). About the full investigation: Samples were obtained from about 75 patients with early-stage, untreated non-small cell lung cancer from the lung TRACERx cohort. In non-small cell lung cancer, the study quantitatively compared TCR alpha and beta repertoires across several tumor regions, matched nontumor lung, and blood. Beta-chain transcripts were consistently detected in greater numbers than alpha-chain transcripts, which likely reflects a higher abundance of beta-chain transcripts. In the raw uncorrected reads, each unique combination of TCR and UMI appeared more than ten times on average. Both alpha and beta chains were TCR-sequenced in samples taken at surgery, namely 220 tumor regions, approximately 66 matched nontumor lung samples and 50 to 60 PBMC samples. Follow-up PBMC samples were sequenced whenever available, and the median time to follow-up was roughly 22 months after resection. Nonsynonymous mutation counts, determined by whole-exome sequencing of tumor tissue, were related to features of the TCR repertoire.

Library preparation used 5' RACE. The sequencer was a NextSeq 500. To allow correction of PCR and sequencing errors, the TCR library protocol tagged every TCR cDNA molecule with a unique molecular identifier. The authors' pipeline ran thus. Decombinator tools were used for TCR identification, UMI-based error correction and CDR3 extraction. TCRs above a frequency of 2 per 1,000, corresponding to the top 1% of the tumor frequency distribution, were defined as expanded. Renyi diversity was calculated using the R vegan package after each repertoire was subsampled 100 times to 5,000 TCRs. To build CDR3 similarity networks, amino acid triplet string-kernel similarity was used, and CDR3s were connected when their pairwise similarity was above 0.82. Using fastp at Q25 and MiXCR, TCRdb reprocessed the public reads and kept productive beta chains. Rows merge per CDR3 protein into single entries with the most common DNA and genes. TCRdb, not the original authors, processed these V and J calls. This sample has around 45,000 distinct CDR3 sequences in its table, and 20% to 25% of those were observed once. The top ten hold roughly 7.2% of the sample.

CDR1 and CDR2 were assigned from the germline V gene (reference sequence) as LNHDA and SQIVND. There are 14 amino acids in the CDR3, from cysteine to phenylalanine inclusive. The CDR3 DNA has 42 bases and is translated from base 1. V lost 6 bases and J lost 2 bases, and the count of bases not matched to a germline gene is 5. What this sample's time point label stands for: blood at routine non-recurrence follow-up after resection. Without any cell sorting, TCR sequencing was performed on whole RNA extracted either from tumor and nontumor lung tissue or from cryopreserved PBMC samples. Only patients with enough RNA available from two or more tumor regions were chosen for TCR sequencing. With respect to this clonotype: The antigen this receptor binds is unknown. Base-call qualities are not available, and no considerably larger clone is one nucleotide away.

The research as a whole found: Only approximately 15 patients were included in the comparisons of baseline and follow-up blood repertoires. Ubiquitous expanded tumor TCRs were detected in blood more often at tumor resection than at routine follow-up. Confirming at a functional level the hypothesis that regional TCRs recognize regional mutations was considered to require additional single-cell paired TCR alpha and beta sequencing.

The V and J segments used are TRBV19 and TRBJ2-3, with 7 junctional bases fitting TRBD2. This specimen consisted of PBMCs, obtained at follow-up. This TCR came from a female donor with early-stage non-small cell lung cancer. The DNA reads TGTGCCAGTAGCGCTAGCGGACCCACAGATACGCAGTATTTT. It translates to CASSASGPTDTQYF.